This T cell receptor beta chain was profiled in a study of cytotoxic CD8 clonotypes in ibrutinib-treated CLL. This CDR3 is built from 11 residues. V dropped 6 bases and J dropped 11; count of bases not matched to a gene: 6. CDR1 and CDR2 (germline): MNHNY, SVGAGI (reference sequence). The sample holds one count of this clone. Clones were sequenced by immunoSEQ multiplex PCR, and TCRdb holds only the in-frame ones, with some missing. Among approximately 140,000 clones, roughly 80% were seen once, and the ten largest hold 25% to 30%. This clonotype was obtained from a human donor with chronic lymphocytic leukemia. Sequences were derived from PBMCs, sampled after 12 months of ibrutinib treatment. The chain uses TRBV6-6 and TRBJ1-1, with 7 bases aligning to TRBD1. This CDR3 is CASSRQGAAFF. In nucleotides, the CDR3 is TGTGCCAGCAGCAGACAGGGCGCCGCTTTCTTT.